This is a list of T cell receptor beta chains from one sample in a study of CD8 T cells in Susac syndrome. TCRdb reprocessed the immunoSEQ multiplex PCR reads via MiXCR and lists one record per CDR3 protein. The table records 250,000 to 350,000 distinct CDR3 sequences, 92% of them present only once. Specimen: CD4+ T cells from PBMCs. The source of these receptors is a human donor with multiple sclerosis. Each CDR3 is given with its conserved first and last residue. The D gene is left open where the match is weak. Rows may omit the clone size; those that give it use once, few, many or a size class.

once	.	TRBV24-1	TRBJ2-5	CATSTPGQETQYF	TGTGCCACCTCTACCCCGGGGCAAGAGACCCAGTACTTC
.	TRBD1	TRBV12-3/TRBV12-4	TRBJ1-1	CASSSTPGTGNTEAFF	TGTGCCAGCAGTTCCACTCCCGGGACAGGGAACACTGAAGCTTTCTTT
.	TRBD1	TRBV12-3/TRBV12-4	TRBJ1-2	CASSFGQGHGYTF	TGTGCCAGCAGTTTTGGACAGGGGCATGGCTACACCTTC
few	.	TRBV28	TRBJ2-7	CASSPTNKYEQYF	TGTGCCAGCAGTCCCACAAATAAATACGAGCAGTACTTC
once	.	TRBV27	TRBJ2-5	CASSTRFGTLKETQYF	TGTGCCAGCAGTACTCGTTTCGGGACTTTGAAAGAGACCCAGTACTTC
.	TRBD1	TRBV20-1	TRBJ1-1	CSAEQGAGDSEAFF	TGCAGTGCTGAGCAGGGGGCTGGGGATTCTGAAGCTTTCTTT
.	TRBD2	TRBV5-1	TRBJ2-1	CASSGHGIAGGYNEQFF	TGCGCCAGCAGCGGCCACGGAATAGCGGGGGGCTACAATGAGCAGTTCTTC
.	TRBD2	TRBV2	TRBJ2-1	CASISLAGLYNEQFF	TGTGCCAGCATCTCCTTAGCGGGGCTCTACAATGAGCAGTTCTTC
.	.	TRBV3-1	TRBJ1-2	CASSQEGNGYTF	TGTGCCAGCAGCCAAGAAGGGAATGGCTACACCTTC
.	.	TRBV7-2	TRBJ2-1	CASSLNWGTREQFF	TGTGCCAGCAGCTTAAATTGGGGGACGAGGGAGCAGTTCTTC
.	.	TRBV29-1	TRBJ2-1	CSVVLGRGGAVNEQFF	TGCAGCGTTGTCTTGGGTAGGGGGGGCGCAGTAAATGAGCAGTTCTTC
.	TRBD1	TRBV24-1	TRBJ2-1	CATSGTTGADYNEQFF	TGTGCCACCAGTGGCACAACAGGGGCGGACTACAATGAGCAGTTCTTC